This TCR beta chain originates from a study of PD-L1 blockade in urothelial cancer. Study-level information: Blood analysis occurred 3 weeks (second dose) and 6 weeks after treatment start. T cells were recovered from blood samples at a median of approximately 150,000.

CDR1 is PRHDT, CDR2 FYEKMQ, per germline (reference sequence). V lost 1 base, J lost 4 bases, and 10 bases lay in between. The CDR3 sequence is 15 residues long. Every PCR received spiked-in synthetic TCR analog templates. Some clones are missing from TCRdb's copy, which holds only in-frame ones; the method was immunoSEQ multiplex PCR. The sample lists about 21,000 clones; around 87% were seen once. The study enrolled patients with locally advanced or metastatic urothelial carcinoma. The genes are TRBV13 and TRBJ1-4; a weak D match, TRBD1 (6 bases). Sequencing was performed on PBMCs, taken around atezolizumab (anti-PD-L1) treatment. The sequence was obtained from a woman aged 60-75 years with urothelial cancer. DNA for the CDR3: TGTGCCAGCAGCTTAGATAGGGGGAATAATGAAAAACTGTTTTTT. Protein sequence: CASSLDRGNNEKLFF.